These 30 T cell receptor beta chains were sequenced from one sample in a study of T cell repertoires in cytomegalovirus infection. In TCRdb, the reads were re-called with MiXCR into one record per CDR3 protein. The top ten hold 31% of the sample, which has 150,000 to 200,000 distinct CDR3 sequences, roughly 27% seen once. Sequenced sample: PBMCs. The receptors come from a human donor in good health (CMV status not recorded). Some clones in this sample may be carry-over from other donors' samples.

This clonotype was observed a handful of times. This chain uses TRBV18 with TRBJ1-1, with D perhaps TRBD1 (6 bases). The V end lost 1 base, the J end lost 4 bases, and 13 bases lay between the germline ends. This CDR3 contains 15 residues. Germline V gives CDR1 KGHSH, CDR2 LQKENI. CDR3 sequence reads: CASSPLGQWGTEAFF. The CDR3 bases are TGTGCCAGCTCACCACTGGGACAATGGGGCACTGAAGCTTTCTTT.

The rearrangement uses TRBV5-1 and TRBJ2-7, with 7 bases identical to TRBD1. V lost 5 bases to trimming and J lost 2 bases; unmatched junction nucleotides: 1. Germline V gene data show CDR1 as SGHRS and CDR2 as YFSETQ. This CDR3 contains 12 residues. CDR3 sequence (DNA): TGCGCCAGCAGTGGACAGGCCTACGAGCAGTACTTC. Amino acids: CASSGQAYEQYF.

This chain joins TRBV7-9 and TRBJ2-6; D not certain. The CDR3 is made up of 16 amino acids. Germline CDR1 and CDR2: SEHNR and FQNEAQ (reference sequence). Between the trimmed V and J ends, which lost 4 bases and 1 base, there was a span of 11 bases. CDR3 sequence: CASSSQHISGANVLTF. In DNA, the CDR3 is TGTGCCAGCAGCTCTCAGCATATTTCTGGGGCCAACGTCCTGACTTTC.

This sequence joins TRBV27 and TRBJ1-2; D remains unclear. Germline V gene lookup returns CDR1 MNHEY and CDR2 SMNVEV (reference sequence). Trimming left V 5 bases short and J 4 bases short, with 14 bases between. CDR3 length: 14 residues. CDR3 loop: CASSAAQSSYGYTF. In DNA, the CDR3 is TGTGCCAGCAGTGCCGCACAGAGTAGCTATGGCTACACCTTC.

This clonotype was picked up a small number of times. An end of the junction does not agree with germline; a read error may underlie this. The chain recombines TRBV7-2 with TRBJ2-1; 7 bases agree with TRBD1. This CDR3 has 12 amino acids. Germline V CDR1 and CDR2: SGHTA, FQGNSA. This CDR3 is CASSLERDSRYF. In DNA, the CDR3 is TGTGCCAGCAGCTTAGAACGGGACAGTCGATACTTC.

The table lists this clonotype with a few counts. J is TRBJ2-5 and V is TRBV29-1; 7 positions agree with TRBD1. The trim removed 6 bases at V and 2 bases at J, leaving 9 bases unmatched. The CDR3 spans 14 residues. Germline assignment: CDR1 SQVTM and CDR2 ANQGSEA. The DNA for the CDR3 is TGCAGCGTCCGTGAGGGGGCAGGGCAAGAGACCCAGTACTTC. Protein sequence: CSVREGAGQETQYF.

V is TRBV5-8 and J is TRBJ2-3, with TRBD2 identical over 15 bases. The germline V gene has CDR1 SGHTS and CDR2 YDEGEE. V gave up 3 bases and J gave up 2 bases; unmatched junction bases: 7. The CDR3 length is 18 residues. The CDR3 sequence: CASSSGLAGGDITDTQYF. CDR3 DNA: TGTGCCAGCAGCTCGGGACTAGCGGGGGGAGACATCACAGATACGCAGTATTTT.

The chain is built from TRBV7-4 and TRBJ2-6; D gene uncertain. This CDR3 is 13 amino acids long. Per the germline V gene, CDR1 is SGHVT and CDR2 is SQSDAQ. V was clipped by 8 bases and J by 0 bases, with 5 bases between them. The CDR3 bases are TGTGCCAGCGATGGCTCTGGGGCCAACGTCCTGACTTTC. It translates to CASDGSGANVLTF.

This clonotype was seen a few times. The V and J genes are TRBV2 and TRBJ2-1; TRBD1 might be the D (5 bases). This CDR3 region has 13 residues. V was clipped by 5 bases and J by 5 bases, with 10 bases between them. Germline assignment: CDR1 SNHLY and CDR2 FYNNEI. The CDR3 is CASSPGLNNEQFF. The CDR3 bases are TGTGCCAGCAGTCCAGGGCTCAACAATGAGCAGTTCTTC.

A single count supports this clonotype. No conserved phenylalanine or tryptophan ends this CDR3, so it is likely a read error. The genes are TRBV7-6 and TRBJ2-7, with TRBD1 matching 7 bases. This CDR3 comprises 16 residues. Germline trimming cut 0 bases from V and 2 bases from J; bases unmatched to any gene: 7. Germline V gene sequence: CDR1 SGHVS, CDR2 FNYEAQ. The CDR3: CASSLAEGQRAYEQYY. The DNA of the CDR3 is TGTGCCAGCAGCTTAGCCGAGGGACAGAGAGCCTACGAGCAGTACTAC.

This clonotype appeared many times. This sequence joins TRBV11-2 and TRBJ1-5; D is undetermined. V shed 1 base and J shed 7 bases, with 8 bases lying between them. This CDR3 region has 13 residues. The V gene's germline CDR1 is SGHAT and CDR2 FQNNGV. The CDR3 reads CASSLGSGQPQHF. The CDR3 region has the DNA TGTGCCAGCAGCTTAGGGAGTGGCCAGCCCCAGCATTTT.

The rearrangement uses TRBV4-1 and TRBJ1-1; D might be TRBD1 (6 bases). V was shortened by 4 bases and J by 4 bases, with 19 bases between the two germline ends. Germline values: CDR1 MGHRA, CDR2 YSYEKL. There are 16 residues in the CDR3. The CDR3 sequence is CASSPEGEEGVTEAFF. In nucleotides, the CDR3 is TGCGCCAGCAGCCCTGAGGGGGAAGAGGGGGTCACTGAAGCTTTCTTT.

This clonotype was counted only a few times. This sequence may be a read error, since a much larger clone differs from it by one base. The chain links TRBV7-2 to TRBJ1-1; D uncertain. CDR1 is SGHTA, CDR2 FQGNSA, per germline. CDR3 length equals 14 residues. The CDR3 nucleotides read TGTGCCAGCAGCTCAGAGACACCCAACACTGTAGCTTTCTTT. Protein sequence: CASSSETPNTVAFF.

The chain uses TRBV29-1 and TRBJ2-5, with 8 positions matching TRBD2. Per germline, CDR1 SQVTM and CDR2 ANQGSEA. The CDR3 spans 11 residues. V gave up 7 bases and J gave up 5 bases; unmatched junction bases: 3. The chain's CDR3 is CSGGGRETQYF. The CDR3 DNA reads as TGCAGCGGCGGGGGGCGGGAGACCCAGTACTTC.

This clonotype was found many times. The J gene is TRBJ2-7, the V gene TRBV11-2, with D unclear. V gave up 2 bases and J gave up 1 base, with 12 bases separating them. The CDR3 loop spans 15 amino acids. Germline V gene data show CDR1 as SGHAT and CDR2 as FQNNGV. For the CDR3, the DNA is TGTGCCAGCAGCTTAAGTCAGTCTAGATCCTACGAGCAGTACTTC. This translates into CASSLSQSRSYEQYF.

The rearrangement joins TRBV25-1 to TRBJ2-3; the match to TRBD2 covers 8 bases. The V segment lost 8 bases and the J segment 4 bases; nucleotides outside the gene matches: 17. The CDR3 spans 17 residues. Per germline, CDR1 MGHDK and CDR2 SYGVNS. The CDR3 coding sequence is TGTGCCAGCGACCCTCCCTCGGGGGGGGCGGGGGCAGATACGCAGTATTTT. Protein: CASDPPSGGAGADTQYF.

The chain links TRBV4-3 to TRBJ2-5; D assignment may be TRBD1 or TRBD2 (5 bases each). The germline gives CDR1 LGHNA, CDR2 YSLEER. Trimming left V 1 base short and J 7 bases short, with 22 bases between. This CDR3 contains 17 residues. The CDR3 DNA reads TGCGCCAGCAGCCAAGTTTACCCGGGCACGGGGACGGGGACCCAGTACTTC. Translation: CASSQVYPGTGTGTQYF.

The table lists this clonotype with many counts. The rearrangement uses TRBV28 and TRBJ2-7; D not certain. Between the trimmed V and J ends, which lost 2 bases and 5 bases, there was a span of 7 bases. There are 12 residues in the CDR3. CDR1 and CDR2 from the germline V gene are MDHEN and SYDVKM. The CDR3 region is CASSLGSHEQYF. As DNA, the CDR3 is TGTGCCAGCAGTTTAGGCAGCCACGAGCAGTACTTC.

This clonotype has only a few counts. The chain has TRBV29-1 and TRBJ2-2; maybe TRBD2 (6 bases). Trimming took off 8 bases at V and 7 bases at J, with 17 bases between the two ends. Germline CDR1 reads SQVTM; CDR2 reads ANQGSEA. This CDR3 region has 13 residues. CDR3 sequence (DNA): TGCAGCACCTTGACCCGGAGGGACGGGGAGCTGTTTTTT. It encodes CSTLTRRDGELFF.

The CDR3 DNA follows: TGTGCCAGCAGCTTGTCGGGTTTGGGCACTGAAGCTTTCTTT. Residues: CASSLSGLGTEAFF. The gene calls are TRBV5-4 and TRBJ1-1; D not certain. This CDR3 contains 14 residues. Germline V gene lookup returns CDR1 SGHNT and CDR2 YYREEE (reference sequence). The germline V and J ends were trimmed by 1 base and 4 bases, with 11 bases remaining between them.

This chain joins TRBV5-5 and TRBJ1-5; D call uncertain. CDR3 length: 16 residues. Trimming took off 2 bases at V and 5 bases at J, with 17 bases between the two ends. The germline gives CDR1 SGHKS, CDR2 YYEKEE (reference sequence). CDR3 sequence: CASSLLGSSLDQPQHF. DNA of the CDR3: TGTGCCAGCAGCTTATTGGGATCCTCGCTGGATCAGCCCCAGCATTTT.

There are many counts of this clonotype. This sequence joins TRBV7-6 and TRBJ2-7; the match to TRBD1 covers 8 bases. Germline CDR1 and CDR2: SGHVS and FNYEAQ. The CDR3 is made up of 14 amino acids. J lost 6 bases, V lost 5 bases, and 9 bases had no gene match. In nucleotides, the CDR3 is TGTGCCAGCAGCCCGCGGACAGGGCCCGGCGAGCAGTACTTC. Protein product: CASSPRTGPGEQYF. The full variable domain, rest sourced from reference TRBV7-6 and TRBJ2-7, is GAGVSQSPRYKVTKRGQDVALRCDPISGHVSLYWYRQALGQGPEFLTYFNYEAQQDKSGLPNDRFSAERPEGSISTLTIQRTEQRDSAMYRCASSPRTGPGEQYFGPGTRLTVT.

This clonotype was seen only a few times. The CDR3 nucleotides are TGTGCCAGCATTCCCGACTCGGGCGATGAAAAACTGTTTTTT. Its protein product is CASIPDSGDEKLFF. J is TRBJ1-4 and V is TRBV12-3 or TRBV12-4, with D unresolved. The V and J ends lost 7 bases and 6 bases respectively, with 15 bases between them. This CDR3 contains 14 residues.

This chain connects TRBV11-1 to TRBJ2-2, with no clear D. V lost 6 bases and J 1 base, leaving 9 bases between the germline ends. The germline gives CDR1 SGHAT, CDR2 FQDESV (reference sequence). CDR3 length equals 14 residues. The chain's CDR3 is CASRRNVNTGELFF. CDR3 nucleotides: TGTGCCAGCAGACGCAACGTGAACACCGGGGAGCTGTTTTTT.

The chain combines TRBV4-3 with TRBJ2-7; D not resolved. V was clipped by 1 base and J by 5 bases, with 9 bases between them. Germline CDR1 and CDR2: LGHNA and YSLEER. This CDR3 comprises 13 residues. For the CDR3, the DNA is TGCGCCAGCAGCCAAGGACCGTGGGACGAGCAGTACTTC. It specifies CASSQGPWDEQYF.

Many counts were recorded for this clonotype. The chain carries TRBV7-2 and TRBJ2-3, with 10 bases aligning to TRBD2. V shed 5 bases and J 5 bases; nucleotides not matched to a gene: 7. Germline V gene data show CDR1 as SGHTA and CDR2 as FQGNSA. The CDR3 contains 15 residues. DNA of the CDR3: TGTGCCAGCAGCCCGAGCGGGGGGGCAAGAGATACGCAGTATTTT. Translating it yields CASSPSGGARDTQYF.

CDR3 residues: CASSEAARTGTNTGELFF. Here the CDR3 DNA reads TGTGCCAGCAGTGAAGCCGCCCGGACAGGGACGAACACCGGGGAGCTGTTTTTT. The chain is built from TRBV2 and TRBJ2-2; 8 bases align to TRBD1. Germline V lookup: CDR1 SNHLY, CDR2 FYNNEI. The length of the CDR3 is 18 residues. J was trimmed by 0 bases and V by 0 bases; bases with no gene match: 6.

The gene calls are TRBV18 and TRBJ2-5, with TRBD1 identical over 7 bases. Germline CDR1 KGHSH, CDR2 LQKENI. V lost 6 bases to trimming and J lost 1 base; unmatched junction nucleotides: 8. There are 15 residues in the CDR3. CDR3 region: CASSRDRDSQETQYF. The CDR3 nucleotides are TGTGCCAGCTCCCGGGACCGGGACAGCCAAGAGACCCAGTACTTC.

On this clonotype: Being one base from a much bigger clone, this may be a read error. The V gene is TRBV7-2, the J gene TRBJ2-3; 8 nucleotides line up with TRBD2. The CDR3 contains 15 residues. The V and J ends lost 6 bases and 5 bases, in that order; junction bases with no gene match: 10. Germline V gives CDR1 SGHTA, CDR2 FQGNSA. The CDR3 loop reads CASSSRGGGKDTQYF. CDR3 sequence (DNA): TGTGCCAGCAGTTCCCGGGGGGGCGGTAAAGATACGCAGTATTTT.

The chain employs TRBV4-2 and TRBJ2-5; TRBD2 matches at 10 bases. The J segment lost 2 bases and the V segment lost 1 base, leaving 7 bases of the junction unmatched. Germline values: CDR1 LGHNA, CDR2 YNFKEQ. This CDR3 has 17 amino acids. The CDR3 DNA reads as TGTGCCAGCAGCCAAGGACGTAGCGGGGGGCCTCAAGAGACCCAGTACTTC. It codes for CASSQGRSGGPQETQYF.